Listed below are T cell receptor beta chains from one sample, sequenced in a study of cytomegalovirus exposure and HLA in healthy donors. Measured with immunoSEQ multiplex PCR; TCRdb has only the in-frame clones, and not every one. This table has about 180,000 clones, around 77% appearing once. The specimen was PBMCs. The receptors come from a man in his sixties in good health and CMV-seronegative. The CDR3 runs from the conserved cysteine through the conserved F or W. D genes are given only for firm matches. The listing skips clone size in some rows; elsewhere it reads once, few, many or a size class.

NA | NA | TRBJ2-7 | TRBV5-4 | CASSTGTLSSYEQYF | TGTGCCAGCAGCACCGGGACACTTTCCTCCTACGAGCAGTACTTC
TRBD2 | NA | TRBJ2-7 | TRBV4-3 | CASSESMGLAGSYEQYF | TGCGCCAGCAGCGAAAGTATGGGACTAGCGGGGTCCTACGAGCAGTACTTC
NA | few | TRBJ2-3 | TRBV5-1 | CATTPAGRGPTDTQYF | TGCGCCACAACGCCGGCCGGTCGCGGGCCCACAGATACGCAGTATTTT
NA | NA | TRBJ1-2 | TRBV30 | CAWSPCCILEGASYGYPF | TGTGCCTGGAGCCCCTGTTGTATTCTGGAAGGGGCCAGCTATGGCTACCCCTTC
TRBD2 | NA | TRBJ2-2 | TRBV7-2 | CASSLGGGGELFF | TGTGCCAGCAGCTTGGGGGGGGGTGGGGAGCTGTTTTTT
NA | NA | TRBJ2-1 | TRBV9 | CASSDSYNEQFF | TGTGCCAGCTCCGATAGCTACAATGAGCAGTTCTTC
TRBD2 | NA | TRBJ2-1 | TRBV29-1 | CSVGRGGEQFF | TGCAGCGTGGGTCGGGGGGGTGAGCAGTTCTTC
TRBD2 | NA | TRBJ2-1 | TRBV9 | CASSVGSSGGSEQFF | TGTGCCAGCAGCGTAGGGTCTAGCGGGGGGAGTGAGCAGTTCTTC
NA | few | TRBJ1-3 | TRBV5-8 | CASSFLAGSISGNTIYF | TGTGCCAGCAGCTTTCTTGCCGGGAGTATCTCTGGAAACACCATATATTTT
TRBD2 | NA | TRBJ2-3 | TRBV4-1 | CASSQGPSGLPTDTQYF | TGCGCCAGCAGCCAAGGCCCTAGCGGGTTACCCACAGATACGCAGTATTTT
TRBD1 | NA | TRBJ2-7 | TRBV9 | CASSVEETGSYEQYF | TGTGCCAGCAGCGTAGAGGAGACAGGGTCCTACGAGCAGTACTTC
TRBD1 | few | TRBJ1-1 | TRBV19 | CASSGQGAFSVAFF | TGTGCCAGTTCCGGACAGGGGGCTTTCTCTGTAGCTTTCTTT
TRBD2 | NA | TRBJ2-1 | TRBV5-6 | CASSPGGGRGREQFF | TGTGCCAGCAGCCCGGGTGGAGGGAGGGGCCGTGAGCAGTTCTTC
NA | few | TRBJ1-2 | TRBV10-2 | CASSPGGYGYTF | TGCGCCAGCAGTCCAGGAGGCTATGGCTACACCTTC
TRBD2 | NA | TRBJ2-1 | TRBV9 | CASSSGTSGPSYNEQFF | TGTGCCAGCAGTTCCGGGACTAGCGGCCCTTCCTACAATGAGCAGTTCTTC
TRBD1 | NA | TRBJ1-1 | TRBV9 | CASSVRQGKGTEAFF | TGTGCCAGCAGCGTCCGACAGGGAAAGGGCACTGAAGCTTTCTTT
TRBD1 | few | TRBJ1-2 | TRBV12-5 | CASGATGGGGYTF | TGTGCTAGTGGCGCGACAGGGGGAGGGGGCTACACCTTC
TRBD1 | few | TRBJ1-5 | TRBV2 | CASSADRVNQPQHF | TGTGCCAGCAGTGCCGACAGGGTCAATCAGCCCCAGCATTTT
NA | NA | TRBJ2-1 | TRBV7-9 | CASRSGVSSYNEQFF | TGTGCCAGCAGATCAGGGGTTAGCTCCTACAATGAGCAGTTCTTC
NA | many | TRBJ2-3 | TRBV2 | CASSEPFQVTQYF | TGTGCCAGCAGTGAACCATTCCAGGTTACGCAGTATTTT
TRBD2 | few | TRBJ2-1 | TRBV19 | CASSITREGYNEQFF | TGTGCCAGTAGTATTACACGGGAGGGCTACAATGAGCAGTTCTTC
TRBD1 | NA | TRBJ2-7 | TRBV23-1 | CASSQPETQGSSYEQYF | TGCGCCAGCAGTCAACCCGAAACACAGGGGAGCTCCTACGAGCAGTACTTC
NA | NA | TRBJ1-2 | TRBV29-1 | CSVVQGESYTF | TGCAGCGTTGTACAGGGAGAGAGCTACACCTTC
NA | NA | TRBJ2-1 | TRBV9 | CASAGAASSYNEQFF | TGTGCCAGCGCCGGTGCGGCGAGCTCCTACAATGAGCAGTTCTTC
NA | NA | TRBJ1-3 | TRBV2 | CASSRDFSGNTIYF | TGTGCCAGCAGTAGGGACTTCTCTGGAAACACCATATATTTT
NA | NA | TRBJ2-3 | TRBV5-4 | CASSLAGGSADTQYF | TGTGCCAGCAGCTTGGCTGGGGGGAGCGCAGATACGCAGTATTTT
NA | once | TRBJ2-7 | TRBV18 | CASSPREWQYF | TGTGCCAGCTCACCTCGGGAGTGGCAGTACTTC
TRBD1 | NA | TRBJ2-2 | TRBV11-3 | CASSATGVSTGELFF | TGTGCCAGCAGCGCCACAGGGGTTAGCACCGGGGAGCTGTTTTTT
NA | NA | TRBJ2-7 | TRBV5-1 | CASSLPDIADEQYF | TGCGCCAGCAGCTTGCCGGACATCGCTGACGAGCAGTACTTC
TRBD2 | few | TRBJ2-5 | TRBV5-4 | CASSSAGVLETQYF | TGTGCCAGCAGCTCAGCGGGAGTACTGGAGACCCAGTACTTC
NA | NA | TRBJ2-4 | TRBV4-3 | CASSQAQGRLDIQYF | TGCGCCAGCAGCCAAGCGCAGGGTCGGTTGGACATTCAGTACTTC
TRBD2 | few | TRBJ2-1 | TRBV6-4 | CASKREGSYNEQFF | TGTGCCAGCAAGCGGGAGGGGTCCTACAATGAGCAGTTCTTC
NA | NA | TRBJ2-7 | TRBV6-1 | CASATGTFPYEQYF | TGTGCCAGCGCGACCGGGACTTTCCCCTACGAGCAGTACTTC
NA | NA | TRBJ2-3 | TRBV6-1 | CASRGVWSTDTQYF | TGTGCCAGCAGAGGGGTGTGGAGCACAGATACGCAGTATTTT
NA | NA | TRBJ2-5 | TRBV5-1 | CASSPEGGARETQYF | TGCGCCAGCAGCCCCGAGGGGGGGGCGAGGGAGACCCAGTACTTC
NA | NA | TRBJ1-1 | TRBV28 | CASRSRSTEAFF | TGTGCCAGCCGATCTCGGAGTACTGAAGCTTTCTTT
TRBD1 | NA | TRBJ2-5 | TRBV7-6 | CASSLVHPTGGETQYF | TGTGCCAGCAGCTTAGTTCACCCGACAGGGGGAGAGACCCAGTACTTC
NA | NA | TRBJ1-1 | TRBV7-8 | CASSRSSNTEAFF | TGTGCCAGCAGCCGAAGCTCGAACACTGAAGCTTTCTTT
NA | NA | TRBJ2-3 | TRBV9 | CASSPFNTDTQYF | TGTGCCAGCAGCCCCTTTAACACAGATACGCAGTATTTT
NA | few | TRBJ1-1 | TRBV6-5 | CASSYSGAPAEAFF | TGTGCCAGCAGTTACTCAGGGGCCCCCGCTGAAGCTTTCTTT
NA | once | TRBJ2-7 | TRBV29-1 | CSVAGQGRNEQYF | TGCAGCGTTGCCGGGCAGGGTAGGAACGAGCAGTACTTC
TRBD1 | NA | TRBJ2-3 | TRBV4-2 | CASSQQGGLSALDTQYF | TGTGCCAGCAGCCAACAAGGGGGCCTCTCAGCGCTAGATACGCAGTATTTT
NA | NA | TRBJ1-4 | TRBV4-1 | CASSSQATATNEKLFF | TGCGCCAGCAGCTCCCAGGCGACAGCAACTAATGAAAAACTGTTTTTT
TRBD1 | NA | TRBJ1-5 | TRBV15 | CATRTGTGVLQPQHF | TGTGCCACCAGAACCGGGACAGGGGTTCTGCAGCCCCAGCATTTT
NA | once | TRBJ1-1 | TRBV14 | CASSQTLNTEAFF | TGTGCCAGCAGCCAAACACTGAACACTGAAGCTTTCTTT
TRBD1 | few | TRBJ1-1 | TRBV19 | CASSIETGGDTEAFF | TGTGCCAGTAGTATAGAGACAGGGGGTGACACTGAAGCTTTCTTT